The source of this T cell receptor (beta chain) is a study of Ad26.COV2.S vaccination and SARS-CoV-2 variants. Whole-study context: It was the COV1001 Ad26.COV2.S trial arm that included the donor.

Repertoires were generated with immunoSEQ multiplex PCR, while TCRdb's copy carries only in-frame clones and drops some. The data hold under 550,000 clones, with around 90% observed a single time. The ends lost 5 bases at V and 5 bases at J; junction bases unmatched: 21. This CDR3 region has 19 residues. Germline CDR1 is SNHLY and CDR2 is FYNNEI. Treatment specified: 15 to 20 received Ad26.COV2.S at low or high dose, single or two shots; 5 received placebo; per-sample allocation not given. Day 63 after the first vaccine or placebo injection was the time point for sampling. The V gene is TRBV2, the J gene TRBJ2-7; TRBD1 matches 10 bases. This TCR came from a person aged 18-60 years who received the Ad26.COV2.S COVID-19 vaccine or a placebo. The sequencing here drew on peripheral blood, taken in a trial of Ad26.COV2.S vaccine versus placebo. The CDR3 bases are TGTGCCAGCAGTTCCTCGAATATACCGGGGGACAGGGGTGATAACGAGCAGTACTTC. As protein: CASSSSNIPGDRGDNEQYF.